This T cell receptor (beta chain) was identified during a study of monozygotic twins with inflammatory bowel disease. Germline CDR1 reads LGHNA; CDR2 reads YNFKEQ. This CDR3 has 16 amino acids. TCRdb re-called the 5' RACE reads; one entry per CDR3 protein, DNA not given. The sample yields a few hundred thousand distinct CDR3 sequences, of which the top ten take up about 2.5%. This TCR was sampled from a human donor with ulcerative colitis or Crohn's disease, or a healthy co-twin of an affected twin (not recorded which). Sequenced sample: blood. The J gene is TRBJ2-3, the V gene TRBV4-2; TCRdb indicates TRBD1, and absent DNA this call remains unverified. CDR3 protein: CTSSPAQTGSTDTQYF.